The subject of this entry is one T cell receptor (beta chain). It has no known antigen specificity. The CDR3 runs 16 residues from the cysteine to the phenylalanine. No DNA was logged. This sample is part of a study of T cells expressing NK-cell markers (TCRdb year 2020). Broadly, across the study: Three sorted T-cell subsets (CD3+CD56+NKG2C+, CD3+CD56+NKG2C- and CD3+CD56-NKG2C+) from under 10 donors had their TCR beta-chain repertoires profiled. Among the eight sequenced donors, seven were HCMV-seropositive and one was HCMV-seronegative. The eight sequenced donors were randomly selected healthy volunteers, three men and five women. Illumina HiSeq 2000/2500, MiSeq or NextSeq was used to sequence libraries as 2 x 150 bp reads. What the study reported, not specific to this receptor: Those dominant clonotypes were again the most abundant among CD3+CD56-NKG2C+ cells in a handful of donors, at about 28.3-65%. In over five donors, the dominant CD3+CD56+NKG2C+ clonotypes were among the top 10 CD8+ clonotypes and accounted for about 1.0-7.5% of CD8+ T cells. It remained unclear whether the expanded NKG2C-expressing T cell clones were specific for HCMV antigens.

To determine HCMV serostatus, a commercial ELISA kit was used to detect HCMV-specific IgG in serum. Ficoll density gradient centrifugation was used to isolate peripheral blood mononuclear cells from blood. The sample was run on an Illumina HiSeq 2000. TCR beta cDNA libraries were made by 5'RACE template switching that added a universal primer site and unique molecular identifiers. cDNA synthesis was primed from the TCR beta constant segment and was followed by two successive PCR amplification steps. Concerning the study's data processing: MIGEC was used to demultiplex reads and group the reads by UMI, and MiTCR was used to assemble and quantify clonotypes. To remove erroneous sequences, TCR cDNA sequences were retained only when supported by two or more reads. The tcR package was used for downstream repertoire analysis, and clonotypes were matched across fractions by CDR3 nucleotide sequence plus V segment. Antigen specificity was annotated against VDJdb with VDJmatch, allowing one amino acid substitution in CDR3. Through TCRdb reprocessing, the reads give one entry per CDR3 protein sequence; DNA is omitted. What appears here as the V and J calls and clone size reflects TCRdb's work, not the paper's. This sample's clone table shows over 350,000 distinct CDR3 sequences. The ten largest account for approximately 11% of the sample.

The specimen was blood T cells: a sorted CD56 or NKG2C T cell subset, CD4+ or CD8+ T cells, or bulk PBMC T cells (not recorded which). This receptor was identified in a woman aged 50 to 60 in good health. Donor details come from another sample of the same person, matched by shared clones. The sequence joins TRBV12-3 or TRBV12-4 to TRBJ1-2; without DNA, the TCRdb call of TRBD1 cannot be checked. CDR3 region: CASSLARGQGAIGYTF.